Listed below are T cell receptor beta chains from one sample, sequenced in a study of kidney transplant recipient with SARS-CoV-2 infection. TCRdb reprocessed the reads via MiXCR and lists one record per CDR3 protein. Of 200,000 to 300,000 distinct CDR3 sequences in the sample, under 35% are singletons; the top ten hold 6% to 8.5%. The sequenced sample was a blood sample, obtained at baseline and between days 110 and 120 from a kidney transplant recipient. Receptor source: a male patient between 25 and 40 years old who had COVID-19 and was a kidney transplant recipient. The graft donor may be the source of some T cells. Both conserved end residues are part of each CDR3. Fields, in order: J gene, V gene, D gene, clone size, CDR3 DNA, CDR3 protein. A D gene is named only where the DNA matches it firmly. Expanded clones get a size class; other rows say once, few or many, or leave the size out.

j_call: TRBJ1-4
v_call: TRBV30
d_call: .
clone_size: many
cdr3_nt: TGTGCCTGGGCCCTCCCCGGGGAAGGTAATGAAAAACTGTTTTTT
cdr3_aa: CAWALPGEGNEKLFF

j_call: TRBJ2-3
v_call: TRBV6-6
d_call: .
clone_size: few
cdr3_nt: TGTGCCAGCAGCGGCCGTCTTACTAGTCTTCTCACAGATACGCAGTATTTT
cdr3_aa: CASSGRLTSLLTDTQYF

j_call: TRBJ1-1
v_call: TRBV11-1
d_call: .
clone_size: many
cdr3_nt: TGTGCCAGCAGTTACCGGGCCCAGAACACTGAAGCTTTCTTT
cdr3_aa: CASSYRAQNTEAFF

j_call: TRBJ2-7
v_call: TRBV6-1
d_call: .
clone_size: many
cdr3_nt: TGTGCCAGCAGTGAAGTTGGGATGGCCATCTACGAGCAGTACTTC
cdr3_aa: CASSEVGMAIYEQYF

j_call: TRBJ2-5
v_call: TRBV5-1
d_call: TRBD1
clone_size: many
cdr3_nt: TGCGCCAGCAGCCCTGTCCCGGGACAGCAAGAGACCCAGTACTTC
cdr3_aa: CASSPVPGQQETQYF

j_call: TRBJ1-2
v_call: TRBV7-3
d_call: .
clone_size: many
cdr3_nt: TGTGCCAGCAGCCCGAGGGGGGGGGATGGCTACACCTTC
cdr3_aa: CASSPRGGDGYTF

j_call: TRBJ2-5
v_call: TRBV3-1
d_call: .
clone_size: many
cdr3_nt: TGTGCCAGCAGCAAACATTATCCCATTTCTTTCTCTGAGACCCAGTACTTC
cdr3_aa: CASSKHYPISFSETQYF

j_call: TRBJ2-2
v_call: TRBV6-4
d_call: .
clone_size: many
cdr3_nt: TGTGCCAGCGGGAACCAGGGGCGAAACACCGGGGAGCTGTTTTTT
cdr3_aa: CASGNQGRNTGELFF

j_call: TRBJ1-2
v_call: TRBV6-5
d_call: .
clone_size: many
cdr3_nt: TGTGCCAGCAGTCATATCCTGGAATGTAGAAAGACCTATGGCTACACCTTC
cdr3_aa: CASSHILECRKTYGYTF

j_call: TRBJ2-1
v_call: TRBV20-1
d_call: .
clone_size: .
cdr3_nt: TGCAGTGCTAGAGATATACGATACAACAATGAGCAGTTCTTC
cdr3_aa: CSARDIRYNNEQFF

j_call: TRBJ1-6
v_call: TRBV9
d_call: TRBD1
clone_size: many
cdr3_nt: TGTGCCAGCAGCGTTGAACAGGGGGCTTCACCCCTCCACTTT
cdr3_aa: CASSVEQGASPLHF

j_call: TRBJ1-2
v_call: TRBV23-1
d_call: .
clone_size: many
cdr3_nt: TGCGCCAGCAGTTTTGAGTGGCTACGCAGAAAGACCTATGGCTACACCTTC
cdr3_aa: CASSFEWLRRKTYGYTF

j_call: TRBJ1-1
v_call: TRBV3-1
d_call: TRBD1
clone_size: many
cdr3_nt: TGTGCCAGCAGCCTAGAGGACAGGGTGGTAGCTTTCTTT
cdr3_aa: CASSLEDRVVAFF

j_call: TRBJ1-2
v_call: TRBV5-8
d_call: .
clone_size: many
cdr3_nt: TGTGCCAGCCTAACTGCTCATCCACGAAAGACCTATGGCTACACCTTC
cdr3_aa: CASLTAHPRKTYGYTF

j_call: TRBJ1-6
v_call: TRBV7-2
d_call: TRBD1
clone_size: many
cdr3_nt: TGTGCCAGCAGCCCCGGGACAGGGAGTACGGTTTCACCCCTCCACTTT
cdr3_aa: CASSPGTGSTVSPLHF

j_call: TRBJ2-3
v_call: TRBV4-1
d_call: TRBD2
clone_size: .
cdr3_nt: TGCGCCAGCAGCCAAGATGAGCTAGCGGGGCATCACACAGATACGCAGTATTTT
cdr3_aa: CASSQDELAGHHTDTQYF

j_call: TRBJ2-7
v_call: TRBV24-1
d_call: TRBD2
clone_size: many
cdr3_nt: TGTGCCACCCTGGACGCAACAGGGGGCTACCGGGGACTAGCGGGAGGGCCGTCTGCCTACGAGCAGTACTTC
cdr3_aa: CATLDATGGYRGLAGGPSAYEQYF

j_call: TRBJ2-5
v_call: TRBV6-5
d_call: .
clone_size: many
cdr3_nt: TGTGCCAGCAGTTACGGTGTGACAGCCCAAGAGACCCAGTACTTC
cdr3_aa: CASSYGVTAQETQYF

j_call: TRBJ2-1
v_call: TRBV10-3
d_call: .
clone_size: many
cdr3_nt: TGTGCCAACCGGGACCAGAACAATGAGCAGTTCTTC
cdr3_aa: CANRDQNNEQFF

j_call: TRBJ2-7
v_call: TRBV12-3/TRBV12-4
d_call: TRBD2
clone_size: many
cdr3_nt: TGTGCCAGCAGTACTAGCGGGTACTCCTACGAGCAGTACTTC
cdr3_aa: CASSTSGYSYEQYF

j_call: TRBJ1-2
v_call: TRBV6-8
d_call: .
clone_size: .
cdr3_nt: TGTGCCAGCAGTCGAATAGCACGCCCTAGAAAGACCTATGGCTACACCTTC
cdr3_aa: CASSRIARPRKTYGYTF

j_call: TRBJ2-7
v_call: TRBV20-1
d_call: .
clone_size: many
cdr3_nt: TGCAGTGCCCAGAGGGAGTACGAGCAGTACTTC
cdr3_aa: CSAQREYEQYF

j_call: TRBJ1-2
v_call: TRBV8-2
d_call: .
clone_size: many
cdr3_nt: TGTGGCAGTCAGTTGCTTGATAGCCGAAAGACCTATGGCTACACCTTC
cdr3_aa: CGSQLLDSRKTYGYTF

j_call: TRBJ2-5
v_call: TRBV7-2
d_call: .
clone_size: .
cdr3_nt: TGTGCCAGCAGCCCGGGACCCGGCATAGAGACCCGGTACTTC
cdr3_aa: CASSPGPGIETRYF

j_call: TRBJ1-2
v_call: TRBV3-1
d_call: .
clone_size: many
cdr3_nt: TGTGCCAGCAGCAGTACGTACACCCTTCGAAAGACCTATGGCTACACCTTC
cdr3_aa: CASSSTYTLRKTYGYTF

j_call: TRBJ1-2
v_call: TRBV6-1
d_call: .
clone_size: many
cdr3_nt: TGTGCCAGCAGTCTGTTTTACTCTATGCGAAAGACCTATGGCTACACCTTC
cdr3_aa: CASSLFYSMRKTYGYTF

j_call: TRBJ1-2
v_call: TRBV27
d_call: TRBD1
clone_size: .
cdr3_nt: TGTGCCAGCAGTCCTGGGACAGGGGTTTGGGGCTACACCTTC
cdr3_aa: CASSPGTGVWGYTF

j_call: TRBJ1-6
v_call: TRBV7-8
d_call: .
clone_size: many
cdr3_nt: TGTGCCAGCAGCTTAGGCCAGGGTTACTTAGGAGCCAATTCACCCCTCCACTTT
cdr3_aa: CASSLGQGYLGANSPLHF

j_call: TRBJ2-4
v_call: TRBV6-2/TRBV6-3
d_call: TRBD2
clone_size: .
cdr3_nt: TGTGCCACCCGGACTAGCGGCGGGCCGGGCATTCAGTACTTC
cdr3_aa: CATRTSGGPGIQYF

j_call: TRBJ1-2
v_call: TRBV12-3/TRBV12-4
d_call: .
clone_size: many
cdr3_nt: TGTGCCAGCAGCCCTGCAGGGTCTGGCTACACCTTC
cdr3_aa: CASSPAGSGYTF

j_call: TRBJ2-3
v_call: TRBV29-1
d_call: .
clone_size: many
cdr3_nt: TGCAGCGTTGCGCAGATAGTCACAGATACGCAGTATTTT
cdr3_aa: CSVAQIVTDTQYF

j_call: TRBJ1-1
v_call: TRBV30
d_call: .
clone_size: many
cdr3_nt: TGTGCCTGGAGTGTACGTGGAGAAGCTTTCTTT
cdr3_aa: CAWSVRGEAFF

j_call: TRBJ1-2
v_call: TRBV7-4
d_call: .
clone_size: many
cdr3_nt: TGTGCCAGCAGCCCTACTAATTCAGCTCGAAAGACCTATGGCTACACCTTC
cdr3_aa: CASSPTNSARKTYGYTF

j_call: TRBJ1-4
v_call: TRBV27
d_call: .
clone_size: many
cdr3_nt: TGTGCCAGCAGTCTGGACCGGAGAGTAGGAAAACTGTTTTTT
cdr3_aa: CASSLDRRVGKLFF

j_call: TRBJ1-5
v_call: TRBV6-5
d_call: TRBD1
clone_size: many
cdr3_nt: TGTGCCAGCAGTTCGGACAGGGGAAGCAATCAGCCCCAGCATTTT
cdr3_aa: CASSSDRGSNQPQHF

j_call: TRBJ2-7
v_call: TRBV3-2
d_call: .
clone_size: many
cdr3_nt: TGTGCCAGCAGCCAAACAGGGGACGCTACCTACGAGCAGTACTTC
cdr3_aa: CASSQTGDATYEQYF

j_call: TRBJ2-7
v_call: TRBV28
d_call: TRBD2
clone_size: many
cdr3_nt: TGTGCCAGCAGTTTAAAGGCGGGAGGGACTAAGGCGCAGTACTTC
cdr3_aa: CASSLKAGGTKAQYF

j_call: TRBJ1-2
v_call: TRBV7-6
d_call: .
clone_size: few
cdr3_nt: TGTGCCAGCAGCATCGGCCGTGAATCTCGAAAGACCTATGGCTACACCTTC
cdr3_aa: CASSIGRESRKTYGYTF

j_call: TRBJ2-1
v_call: TRBV7-3
d_call: TRBD1
clone_size: many
cdr3_nt: TGTGCCAGCAGCAGCACAGGGGCGGTCAATGAGCAGTTCTTC
cdr3_aa: CASSSTGAVNEQFF

j_call: TRBJ1-2
v_call: TRBV7-9
d_call: .
clone_size: many
cdr3_nt: TGTGCCAGCAGCGGTTTCAGATACCATGGAAAGACCTATGGCTACACCTTC
cdr3_aa: CASSGFRYHGKTYGYTF

j_call: TRBJ2-7
v_call: TRBV29-1
d_call: .
clone_size: many
cdr3_nt: TGCAGCGTCCAAGGGGGGAAAGGCTACGAGCAGTACTTC
cdr3_aa: CSVQGGKGYEQYF

j_call: TRBJ2-7
v_call: TRBV6-1
d_call: TRBD2
clone_size: many
cdr3_nt: TGTGCCAGCAGTGAAGCGCTTGGACTAGCGGGAGGGCCGAGCGAGCAGTACTTC
cdr3_aa: CASSEALGLAGGPSEQYF

j_call: TRBJ1-2
v_call: TRBV15
d_call: .
clone_size: many
cdr3_nt: TGTGCCACCAGCAGAGATTATGGCTACACCTTC
cdr3_aa: CATSRDYGYTF

j_call: TRBJ2-1
v_call: TRBV6-6
d_call: TRBD2
clone_size: many
cdr3_nt: TGTGCCAGCAGTGGACTAGCGGGAGGGCCAGGGGGTGAGCAGTTCTTC
cdr3_aa: CASSGLAGGPGGEQFF

j_call: TRBJ1-5
v_call: TRBV19
d_call: .
clone_size: many
cdr3_nt: TGTGCCTCGACCAGTAGCAATCAGCCCCAGCATTTT
cdr3_aa: CASTSSNQPQHF

j_call: TRBJ1-1
v_call: TRBV10-3
d_call: TRBD1
clone_size: many
cdr3_nt: TGTGCCGCGTGGGACAGCATGAACACTGAAGCTTTCTTT
cdr3_aa: CAAWDSMNTEAFF